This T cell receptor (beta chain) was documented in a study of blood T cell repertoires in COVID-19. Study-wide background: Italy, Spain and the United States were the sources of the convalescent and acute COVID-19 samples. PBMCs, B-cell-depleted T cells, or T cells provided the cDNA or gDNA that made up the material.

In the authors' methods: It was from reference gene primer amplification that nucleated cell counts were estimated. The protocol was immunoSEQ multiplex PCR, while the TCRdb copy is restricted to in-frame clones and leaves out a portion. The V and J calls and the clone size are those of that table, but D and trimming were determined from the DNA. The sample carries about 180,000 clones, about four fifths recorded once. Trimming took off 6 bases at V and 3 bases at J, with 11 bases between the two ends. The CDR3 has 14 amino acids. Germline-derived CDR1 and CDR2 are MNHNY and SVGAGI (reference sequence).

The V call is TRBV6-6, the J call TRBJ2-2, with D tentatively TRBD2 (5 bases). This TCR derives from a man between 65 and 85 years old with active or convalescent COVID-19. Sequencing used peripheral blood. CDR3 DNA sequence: TGTGCCAGCAGGAATAACGGGGACACCGGGGAGCTGTTTTTT. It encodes CASRNNGDTGELFF.